The T cell receptor beta chain under discussion was sequenced for a study of cytomegalovirus exposure and HLA in healthy donors. Germline-derived CDR1 and CDR2 are LGHNA and YSLEER. The J segment lost 5 bases and the V segment lost 4 bases, leaving 2 bases of the junction unmatched. The CDR3 runs to 13 residues. Study findings and constraints: Most sequenced TCRs were rare (though some public TCRs occurred in many donors).

Sequencing used immunoSEQ multiplex PCR; TCRdb keeps in-frame clones, though not all of them. The sample has 120,000 to 150,000 clones; approximately 84% are singletons. On this clone itself: Its antigen is unidentified.

The sequence came from a woman under 40 in good health and CMV-seronegative. V usage is TRBV4-3 and J usage is TRBJ2-7; 10 bases fit TRBD1. The sequencing input was PBMCs. CDR3 sequence reads: CASSRDRGNEQYF. DNA for the CDR3: TGCGCCAGCAGCCGGGACAGGGGCAACGAGCAGTACTTC.